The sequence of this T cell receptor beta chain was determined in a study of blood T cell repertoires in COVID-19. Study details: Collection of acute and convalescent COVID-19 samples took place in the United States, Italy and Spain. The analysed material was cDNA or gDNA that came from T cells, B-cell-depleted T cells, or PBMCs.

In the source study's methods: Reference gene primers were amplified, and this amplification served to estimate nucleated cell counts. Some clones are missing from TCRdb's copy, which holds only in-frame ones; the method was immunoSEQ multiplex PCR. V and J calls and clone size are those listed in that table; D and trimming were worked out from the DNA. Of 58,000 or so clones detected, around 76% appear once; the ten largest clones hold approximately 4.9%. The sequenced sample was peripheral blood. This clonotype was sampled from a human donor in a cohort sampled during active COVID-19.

The CDR3 DNA sequence: TGTGCCAGCAGCTTAGCGATCGGGATAGCTAACTATGGCTACACCTTC. This gives the protein CASSLAIGIANYGYTF. J is TRBJ1-2 and V is TRBV7-2; the D is unclear. The CDR3 runs 16 residues. CDR1 and CDR2 (germline): SGHTA, FQGNSA. V lost 0 bases and J 0 bases, leaving 11 bases between the germline ends.